These 26 T cell receptor beta chains were all obtained from the same sample, sequenced in a study of cytomegalovirus exposure and HLA in healthy donors (dated by TCRdb to about 2017). Library preparation was by the immunoSEQ multiplex PCR assay. A mixture of 60 forward primers for TCR Vbeta segments and 13 reverse primers for TCR Jbeta segments was used in the multiplex PCR. As stored in TCRdb, this immuneACCESS dataset retains in-frame rearrangements with V and J assigned. A fraction of the clones does not appear; measured against another copy, unresolved V genes explain less than half of the discrepancy, and the remainder lacks a known reason. For this sample there are around 67,000 clones; 78% appear just once. The top ten clones comprise around 7.4% of the sample. Sequencing was carried out using PBMCs. These receptors came from a man between 18 and 35 years old in good health and CMV-seropositive.

CDR3 in DNA: TGTGCCAGCAGTTTGTGGAGCCAAGAGACCCAGTACTTC. Translation: CASSLWSQETQYF. The chain combines TRBV27 with TRBJ2-5; no clear D gene. V gave up 3 bases and J gave up 1 base, with 6 bases separating them. Germline values: CDR1 MNHEY, CDR2 SMNVEV (reference sequence). The length of the CDR3 is 13 residues.

The chain employs TRBV7-9 and TRBJ2-5, with 8 positions matching TRBD1. This CDR3 region has 15 residues. Trimming removed 0 bases from V and 3 bases from J; junction bases left unmatched: 3. From germline, CDR1 is SEHNR and CDR2 FQNEAQ (reference sequence). CDR3 nucleotides: TGTGCCAGCAGCTTAGCCGGGACAGGAGAAGAGACCCAGTACTTC. It specifies CASSLAGTGEETQYF.

The chain employs TRBV10-3 and TRBJ1-2; TRBD1 matches at 7 bases. The ends lost 7 bases at V and 6 bases at J; junction bases unmatched: 8. Germline values: CDR1 ENHRY, CDR2 SYGVKD. CDR3 size: 13 residues. CDR3: CAITGQEFHGYTF. The CDR3 nucleotides read TGTGCCATCACCGGACAGGAATTTCATGGCTACACCTTC.

The chain is built from TRBV6-1 and TRBJ1-5; a possible D gene is TRBD1 (6 bases). Deletions cut 2 bases from V and 9 bases from J, with 17 bases between. This CDR3 contains 15 residues. The germline CDR1 and CDR2 sequences are MNHNS and SASEGT. The CDR3 region is CASSEQGKGYRPQHF. CDR3 coding DNA: TGTGCCAGCAGTGAACAGGGGAAGGGCTATCGGCCCCAGCATTTT.

V and J are TRBV29-1 and TRBJ1-4, with 7 bases aligning to TRBD1. The V and J ends lost 5 bases and 0 bases, in that order; junction bases with no gene match: 6. Germline-derived CDR1 and CDR2 are SQVTM and ANQGSEA. This CDR3 spans 15 amino acids. CDR3 in amino acids: CSVSGQGATNEKLFF. The CDR3 DNA reads TGCAGCGTTTCGGGGCAGGGGGCAACTAATGAAAAACTGTTTTTT. Drawing the rest from reference TRBV29-1 and TRBJ1-4, the complete variable domain is SAVISQKPSRDICQRGTSLTIQCQVDSQVTMMFWYRQQPGQSLTLIATANQGSEATYESGFVIDKFPISRPNLTFSTLTVSNMSPEDSSIYLCSVSGQGATNEKLFFGSGTQLSVL.

V gene TRBV29-1 combines with J gene TRBJ2-1, with a weak D call TRBD2 (6 bases). Trimming cost V 0 bases and J 6 bases, with 9 bases left between them. The length of the CDR3 is 13 residues. Looked up from germline, CDR1 is SQVTM and CDR2 is ANQGSEA. CDR3 nucleotides: TGCAGCGTTGAAGATCAAGCGGGCAATGAGCAGTTCTTC. It encodes CSVEDQAGNEQFF.

The J gene is TRBJ2-1, the V gene TRBV19, with D maybe TRBD2 (6 bases). Trimming pared 7 bases from V and 6 bases from J, leaving 13 bases between. Per the germline V gene, CDR1 is LNHDA and CDR2 is SQIVND (reference sequence). CDR3 size: 13 residues. Here the CDR3 reads CASTRERSNEQFF. The CDR3, as DNA: TGTGCCAGTACCCGGGAGAGGAGCAATGAGCAGTTCTTC.

The rearrangement uses TRBV30 and TRBJ2-7; 10 nucleotides match TRBD1. CDR1 is GTSNPN, CDR2 SVGIG, per germline (reference sequence). The V gene end was trimmed by 2 bases and the J gene end by 5 bases; junction bases not matched to a gene: 3. The CDR3 consists of 13 residues. The CDR3 here is CAWSSDRGDEQYF. The CDR3 nucleotides are TGTGCCTGGAGTTCGGACAGGGGGGACGAGCAGTACTTC.

The chain has TRBV4-1 and TRBJ2-3, with 14 nucleotides matching TRBD2. CDR1 and CDR2 (germline): MGHRA, YSYEKL. The length of the CDR3 is 18 residues. The V segment lost 3 bases and the J segment 0 bases; nucleotides outside the gene matches: 5. The CDR3 sequence: CASSQRTSGGTSTDTQYF. The DNA for the CDR3 is TGCGCCAGCAGCCAGAGGACTAGCGGGGGGACTAGCACAGATACGCAGTATTTT.

The chain combines TRBV30 with TRBJ2-2; D gene ambiguous. The germline V and J ends were trimmed by 0 bases and 1 base, with 18 bases remaining between them. The CDR3 totals 18 residues. Germline V gene data show CDR1 as GTSNPN and CDR2 as SVGIG (reference sequence). CDR3 bases: TGTGCCTGGAGTGTAACACACGTGCCCCGGAGGAACACCGGGGAGCTGTTTTTT. It yields the protein CAWSVTHVPRRNTGELFF.

The CDR3 sequence is CASSQAGQGLTQYF. The CDR3 DNA follows: TGCGCCAGCAGCCAAGCGGGACAGGGGCTTACGCAGTATTTT. The chain joins TRBV4-1 to TRBJ2-3, with 10 bases matching TRBD1. The germline V gene has CDR1 MGHRA and CDR2 YSYEKL. The V and J ends lost 1 base and 8 bases, in that order; junction bases with no gene match: 3. This CDR3 spans 14 amino acids.

The chain employs TRBV5-1 and TRBJ2-7; 8 bases line up with TRBD1. After removal of 4 bases from V and 2 bases from J, the junction contained 11 bases not matched to a gene. CDR3 length equals 16 residues. Germline CDR1 SGHRS, CDR2 YFSETQ. This CDR3 reads CASSRTGTGAAYEQYF. Here the CDR3 DNA reads TGCGCCAGCAGCCGAACTGGGACAGGCGCAGCCTACGAGCAGTACTTC.

This clone was observed a handful of times. This rearrangement joins TRBV27 to TRBJ2-7; 10 bases line up with TRBD2. V gave up 0 bases and J gave up 5 bases; unmatched junction bases: 1. The germline gives CDR1 MNHEY, CDR2 SMNVEV (reference sequence). The CDR3 has 14 residues. CDR3 DNA: TGTGCCAGCAGTTTATCAGGGACTAGCGACGAGCAGTACTTC. Translating gives CASSLSGTSDEQYF.

The rearrangement uses TRBV19 and TRBJ2-4, with D perhaps matching TRBD2 (5 bases). V lost 7 bases and J 13 bases, leaving 20 bases between the germline ends. The CDR3 contains 13 residues. Germline V lookup: CDR1 LNHDA, CDR2 SQIVND (reference sequence). This CDR3 reads CASTAFMFGEQYF. The CDR3 DNA is TGTGCCAGTACCGCCTTCATGTTCGGGGAACAGTACTTC. The whole variable domain, filled in from reference TRBV19 and TRBJ2-4, reads DGGITQSPKYLFRKEGQNVTLSCEQNLNHDAMYWYRQDPGQGLRLIYYSQIVNDFQKGDIAEGYSVSREKKESFPLTVTSAQKNPTAFYLCASTAFMFGEQYFGAGTRLSVL.

In this sample, this clone turned up a few times. V is TRBV6-5 and J is TRBJ2-1; 10 bases are shared with TRBD2. The CDR3 is 12 residues long. Per the germline V gene, CDR1 is MNHEY and CDR2 is SVGAGI. V shed 5 bases and J 12 bases; nucleotides not matched to a gene: 4. Here the CDR3 reads CASSLSGGTQFF. CDR3 nucleotides: TGTGCCAGCAGTCTTAGCGGGGGGACGCAGTTCTTC.

The chain has TRBV5-8 and TRBJ1-1; D gene uncertain. Germline V gives CDR1 SGHTS, CDR2 YDEGEE. This CDR3 region has 15 residues. Trimming pared 4 bases from V and 0 bases from J, leaving 13 bases between. CDR3 protein: CASSRPGSMNTEAFF. CDR3 DNA sequence: TGTGCCAGCAGCCGCCCGGGGAGCATGAACACTGAAGCTTTCTTT.

This chain links TRBV5-4 with TRBJ2-5, with D perhaps TRBD1 (6 bases). Germline CDR1 and CDR2: SGHNT and YYREEE (reference sequence). With 2 bases removed from V and 1 base from J, the gap between germline ends came to 9 bases. CDR3 length: 14 residues. The CDR3 nucleotides are TGTGCCAGCAGCTTCAGGACAGCCCAAGAGACCCAGTACTTC. Its translation: CASSFRTAQETQYF.

This clone was picked up a small number of times. The rearrangement joins TRBV6-1 to TRBJ2-7; 7 bases map to TRBD2. V shed 6 bases, J shed 2 bases, and the junction held 10 bases outside the gene matches. The CDR3 covers 15 residues. Per the germline V gene, CDR1 is MNHNS and CDR2 is SASEGT. CDR3 region: CASRREVAEPYEQYF. The DNA for the CDR3 is TGTGCCAGCAGACGGGAGGTAGCGGAACCCTACGAGCAGTACTTC.

This clone has only one observation. V is TRBV30 and J is TRBJ1-1; tentatively, D is TRBD1 (5 bases). Trimming shortened V by 3 bases and J by 6 bases, and 14 bases separated the two germline ends. CDR1 and CDR2 from the germline V gene are GTSNPN and SVGIG (reference sequence). This CDR3 has 13 residues. The CDR3 loop reads CAWSQQQESEAFF. CDR3 nucleotide sequence: TGTGCCTGGAGCCAGCAACAGGAGTCTGAAGCTTTCTTT.

V usage is TRBV5-1 and J usage is TRBJ2-1; 7 nucleotides match TRBD2. The CDR3 spans 16 residues. The germline V gene encodes CDR1 SGHRS and CDR2 YFSETQ. J was trimmed by 2 bases and V by 0 bases; bases with no gene match: 5. CDR3 sequence reads: CASSLGSGGTYNEQFF. The CDR3 bases are TGCGCCAGCAGCTTGGGGTCGGGAGGAACCTACAATGAGCAGTTCTTC.

The chain uses TRBV2 and TRBJ2-7; a possible D gene is TRBD2 (5 bases). Germline loops: CDR1 SNHLY, CDR2 FYNNEI. With 2 bases removed from V and 4 bases from J, the gap between germline ends came to 12 bases. CDR3 length equals 14 residues. Here the CDR3 DNA reads TGTGCCAGCAGTGAATCGGGGATCGCGTACGAGCAGTACTTC. Protein: CASSESGIAYEQYF. Full variable domain (outside the CDR3, taken from reference TRBV2 and TRBJ2-7): EPEVTQTPSHQVTQMGQEVILRCVPISNHLYFYWYRQILGQKVEFLVSFYNNEISEKSEIFDDQFSVERPDGSNFTLKIRSTKLEDSAMYFCASSESGIAYEQYFGPGTRLTVT.

The V gene is TRBV7-2, the J gene TRBJ1-1; 11 bases agree with TRBD1. The germline CDR1 and CDR2 sequences are SGHTA and FQGNSA. The ends lost 4 bases at V and 7 bases at J; junction bases unmatched: 5. CDR3 size: 14 residues. Here the CDR3 DNA reads TGTGCCAGCAGCTCCGGACAGGGGGCTAGTGAAGCTTTCTTT. This translates into CASSSGQGASEAFF.

This clone turned up a few times. The chain links TRBV6-1 to TRBJ2-5, with 9 bases identical to TRBD1. The CDR3 covers 13 residues. The germline V gene encodes CDR1 MNHNS and CDR2 SASEGT. V trimming: 4 bases; J trimming: 7 bases; junction bases outside the gene matches: 4. CDR3 region: CASSADRGRTQYF. CDR3 DNA sequence: TGTGCCAGCAGTGCGGACAGGGGTAGGACCCAGTACTTC.

This chain joins TRBV30 and TRBJ1-1, with 7 bases fitting TRBD1. The junction had 5 bases not matched to a gene; V was cut back by 0 bases and J by 7 bases. This CDR3 comprises 13 residues. The V gene's germline CDR1 is GTSNPN and CDR2 SVGIG (reference sequence). This chain's CDR3 is CAWSVARGFEAFF. The CDR3 DNA reads TGTGCCTGGAGTGTCGCCAGGGGGTTTGAAGCTTTCTTT. The whole variable domain, remainder taken from reference TRBV30 and TRBJ1-1, is SQTIHQWPATLVQPVGSPLSLECTVEGTSNPNLYWYRQAAGRGLQLLFYSVGIGQISSEVPQNLSASRPQDRQFILSSKKLLLSDSGFYLCAWSVARGFEAFFGQGTRLTVV.

The rearrangement links TRBV10-3 to TRBJ1-2, with D perhaps TRBD1 (6 bases). This CDR3 comprises 16 residues. Germline CDR1 reads ENHRY; CDR2 reads SYGVKD. V lost 3 bases to trimming and J lost 4 bases, with 18 bases between them. The CDR3, as DNA: TGTGCCATCAGTGACCCAGACGGGGACATAATCTATGGCTACACCTTC. Amino acids: CAISDPDGDIIYGYTF.

The chain links TRBV7-6 to TRBJ2-5; D call uncertain. CDR1 SGHVS and CDR2 FNYEAQ come from the germline V gene. The germline V and J ends were trimmed by 1 base and 5 bases, with 8 bases remaining between them. There are 13 residues in the CDR3. The CDR3 DNA sequence: TGTGCCAGCAGCTTAGAGAGGCCGGAGACCCAGTACTTC. It yields the protein CASSLERPETQYF.